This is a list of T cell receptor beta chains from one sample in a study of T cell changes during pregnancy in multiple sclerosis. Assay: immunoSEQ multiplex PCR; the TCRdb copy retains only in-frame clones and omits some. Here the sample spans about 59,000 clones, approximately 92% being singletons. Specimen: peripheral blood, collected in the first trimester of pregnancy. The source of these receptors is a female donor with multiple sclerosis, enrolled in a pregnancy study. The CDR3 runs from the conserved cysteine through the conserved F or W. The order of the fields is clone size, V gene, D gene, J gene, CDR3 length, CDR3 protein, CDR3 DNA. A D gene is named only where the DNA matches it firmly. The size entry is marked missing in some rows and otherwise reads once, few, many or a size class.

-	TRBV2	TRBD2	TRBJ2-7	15	CASSPTGGPRYEQYF	TGTGCCAGCAGCCCTACGGGAGGGCCCCGCTACGAGCAGTACTTC
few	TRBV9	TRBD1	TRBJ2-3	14	CASSEGQGLDTQYF	TGTGCCAGCAGCGAGGGACAGGGGTTAGATACGCAGTATTTT
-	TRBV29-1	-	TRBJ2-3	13	CSVILWGADTQYF	TGCAGCGTTATCCTGTGGGGGGCAGATACGCAGTATTTT
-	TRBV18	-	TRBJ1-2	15	CASSSTGQYLYGYTF	TGTGCCAGCTCAAGTACCGGACAGTACCTCTATGGCTACACCTTC
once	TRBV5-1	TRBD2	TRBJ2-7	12	CASSLGLNEQYF	TGCGCCAGCAGCCTGGGACTAAACGAGCAGTACTTC
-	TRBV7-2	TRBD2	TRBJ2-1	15	CASSQKRDGYNEQFF	TGTGCCAGCAGCCAGAAGCGGGACGGTTACAATGAGCAGTTCTTC
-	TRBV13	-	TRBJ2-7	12	CASSIQGYEQYF	TGTGCCAGCAGCATACAGGGCTACGAGCAGTACTTC
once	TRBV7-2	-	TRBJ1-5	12	CASSLGGQPQHF	TGTGCCAGCAGCTTAGGCGGGCAGCCCCAGCATTTT
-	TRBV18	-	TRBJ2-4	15	CASSPARFAKNIQYF	TGTGCCAGCTCACCAGCCAGATTCGCCAAAAACATTCAGTACTTC
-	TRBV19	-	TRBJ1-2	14	CASSIDQWSYGYTF	TGTGCCAGTAGTATAGATCAATGGAGCTATGGCTACACCTTC
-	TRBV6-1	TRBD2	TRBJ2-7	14	CASTPLREGYEQYF	TGTGCCAGCACTCCCCTGCGGGAGGGGTACGAGCAGTACTTC
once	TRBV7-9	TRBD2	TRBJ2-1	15	CASRSGLAGGNEQFF	TGTGCCAGCAGGTCAGGACTAGCGGGAGGCAATGAGCAGTTCTTC
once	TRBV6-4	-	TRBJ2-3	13	CASSARETDTQYF	TGTGCCAGCAGTGCGCGGGAAACAGATACGCAGTATTTT
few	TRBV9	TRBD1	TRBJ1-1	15	CASSEGQGMNTEAFF	TGTGCCAGCAGCGAAGGACAGGGGATGAACACTGAAGCTTTCTTT
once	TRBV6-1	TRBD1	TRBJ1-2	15	CAGNFGDRGSYGYTF	TGTGCCGGTAATTTCGGGGACAGGGGATCTTATGGCTACACCTTC
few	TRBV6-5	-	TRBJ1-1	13	CASSYSTVREAFF	TGTGCCAGCAGTTACTCGACTGTACGAGAAGCTTTCTTT
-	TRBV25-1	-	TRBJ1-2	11	CASSEGLGYTF	TGTGCCAGCAGTGAAGGGCTTGGCTACACCTTC
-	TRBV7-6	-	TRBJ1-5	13	CASSLGQNQPQHF	TGTGCCAGCAGCTTAGGCCAGAATCAGCCCCAGCATTTT
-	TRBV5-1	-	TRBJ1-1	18	CASSPIGTGGGMNTEAFF	TGCGCCAGCAGCCCGATCGGGACGGGGGGTGGGATGAACACTGAAGCTTTCTTT
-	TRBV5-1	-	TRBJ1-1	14	CASSQQGFSTEAFF	TGCGCCAGCAGCCAACAGGGTTTTAGCACTGAAGCTTTCTTT
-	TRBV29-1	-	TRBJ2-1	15	CSVALRLEVLNEQFF	TGCAGCGTTGCCCTGCGACTAGAGGTGCTCAATGAGCAGTTCTTC
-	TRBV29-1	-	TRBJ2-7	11	CSSVQGNEQYF	TGCAGCTCTGTCCAGGGAAACGAGCAGTACTTC
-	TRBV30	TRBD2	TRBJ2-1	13	CAWEREVALNPFF	TGTGCCTGGGAGCGGGAGGTGGCACTTAACCCGTTCTTC
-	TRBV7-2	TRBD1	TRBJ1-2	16	CASSLGGTGGTLGYTF	TGTGCCAGCAGCTTAGGGGGAACAGGGGGCACTTTGGGCTACACCTTC
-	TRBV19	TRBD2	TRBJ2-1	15	CASSIYSGSYNEQFF	TGTGCCAGTAGTATTTACAGCGGGAGCTACAATGAGCAGTTCTTC
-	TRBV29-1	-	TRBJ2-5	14	CSVEEGGVGETQYF	TGCAGCGTTGAAGAAGGGGGGGTCGGGGAGACCCAGTACTTC
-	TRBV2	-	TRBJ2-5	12	CASRELAFTQYF	TGTGCCAGCAGGGAACTAGCCTTTACCCAGTACTTC
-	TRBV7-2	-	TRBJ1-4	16	CASSPGAGTFNEKLFF	TGTGCCAGCAGCCCAGGGGCCGGTACTTTTAATGAAAAACTGTTTTTT
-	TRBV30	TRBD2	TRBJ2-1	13	CAWSVLAGTEQFF	TGTGCCTGGAGTGTACTAGCGGGAACTGAGCAGTTCTTC
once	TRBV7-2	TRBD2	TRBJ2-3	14	CASTTSGGTDTQYF	TGTGCCAGCACCACTAGCGGGGGCACAGATACGCAGTATTTT
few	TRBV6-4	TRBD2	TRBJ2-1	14	CASSETSGHNEQFF	TGTGCCAGCAGTGAGACTAGCGGACACAATGAGCAGTTCTTC
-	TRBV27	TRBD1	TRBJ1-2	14	CASSTRDRLYGYTF	TGTGCCAGCAGTACCCGGGACAGATTATATGGCTACACCTTC
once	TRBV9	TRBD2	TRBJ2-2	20	CASSPRVGDYGRGDTGELFF	TGTGCCAGCAGCCCCCGGGTCGGGGACTATGGAAGGGGAGACACCGGGGAGCTGTTTTTT